The 30 T cell receptor beta chains listed next were all sequenced from one sample in a study of molecular identifiers for immune sequencing clone quantification. MiXCR was run by TCRdb on the PCR reads, yielding one entry per CDR3 protein. Here the sample spans about half a million distinct CDR3 sequences, roughly 25% being singletons. Sequenced material: naive CD8+ T cells from blood, with Jurkat cell RNA spiked in. Subset specified: FACS-sorted CD8+CD4-CCR7+CD45RA+ naive T cells. The receptors shown here come from a human donor in good health. Some libraries in this study had Jurkat cell RNA spiked in.

V usage is TRBV9 and J usage is TRBJ2-3, with D maybe TRBD2 (6 bases). Trimming removed 1 base at V and 0 bases at J, with 9 bases between. CDR3 length: 15 residues. The germline V gene has CDR1 SGDLS and CDR2 YYNGEE. The CDR3 nucleotides read TGTGCCAGCAGCGTATCCGGGGGTAGCACAGATACGCAGTATTTT. Its protein is CASSVSGGSTDTQYF.

On this clonotype: A much larger clone sits a single nucleotide away, making a read error possible. The rearrangement links TRBV29-1 to TRBJ2-1, with unresolved D. This CDR3 is 12 amino acids long. Per germline, CDR1 SQVTM and CDR2 ANQGSEA. CDR3 coding DNA: TGCAGCGTTGAAACAGCCCTCAATGAGCAGATCTTC. Translated: CSVETALNEQIF.

CDR3 residues: CASSIDLVQGASGELFF. CDR3 coding DNA: TGTGCCAGTAGTATAGATTTGGTACAGGGGGCCAGCGGGGAGCTGTTTTTT. The rearrangement links TRBV19 to TRBJ2-2; TRBD1 matches 9 bases. Trimming at V came to 0 bases and at J to 7 bases, leaving 9 bases not matched to a gene. Germline V lookup: CDR1 LNHDA, CDR2 SQIVND (reference sequence). This CDR3 comprises 17 residues.

A few counts support this clonotype. The chain couples TRBV12-3 or TRBV12-4 to TRBJ2-4, with TRBD1 matching over 8 bases. This CDR3 comprises 14 residues. The junction had 8 bases not matched to a gene; V was cut back by 6 bases and J by 7 bases. In nucleotides, the CDR3 is TGTGCCAGCAGCCTACCGGGACAGGTGAACATTCAGTACTTC. Translated: CASSLPGQVNIQYF.

This chain joins TRBV18 and TRBJ1-1; possible D gene TRBD1, 5 bases. The CDR3 sequence is 14 residues long. V dropped 5 bases and J dropped 6 bases, with 16 bases sitting between them. Germline values: CDR1 KGHSH, CDR2 LQKENI. The CDR3 protein is CASSSDDSSAEAFF. Written as DNA, the CDR3 is TGTGCCAGCTCATCTGACGACAGTTCCGCTGAAGCTTTCTTT.

In its sample, this clonotype was seen a few times. The chain is built from TRBV19 and TRBJ2-7, with TRBD2 identical over 7 bases. Germline CDR1 is LNHDA and CDR2 is SQIVND (reference sequence). CDR3 length equals 13 residues. The CDR3: CATLGGSSYEQYF. CDR3 bases: TGTGCTACCCTTGGCGGGAGCTCCTACGAGCAGTACTTC.

In DNA form, the CDR3 reads TGCGCCAGCAGCCCTGGGGGCAGGGGGCTGTTCGGGGAGCTGTTTTTT. Translation gives CASSPGGRGLFGELFF. The chain joins TRBV4-1 to TRBJ2-2; 8 nucleotides match TRBD1. This CDR3 is 16 amino acids long. Germline trimming cut 4 bases from V and 7 bases from J; bases unmatched to any gene: 11. Germline V gene sequence: CDR1 MGHRA, CDR2 YSYEKL.

The chain employs TRBV29-1 and TRBJ2-5, with D possibly matching TRBD1 (5 bases). This CDR3 is built from 13 residues. Germline loops: CDR1 SQVTM, CDR2 ANQGSEA. V lost 4 bases, J lost 5 bases, and 14 bases lay in between. CDR3 sequence (DNA): TGCAGCGTTGTCTTAGGGGCCGGTGAGACCCAGTACTTC. The encoded protein is CSVVLGAGETQYF.

This clonotype occurred a few times. The junction departs from the called germline gene at one end, perhaps through a read error. The chain combines TRBV5-6 with TRBJ1-1; perhaps TRBD1 as D (5 bases). Germline V gene data show CDR1 as SGHDT and CDR2 as YYEEEE. The CDR3 covers 11 residues. The CDR3 DNA follows: TGTGCCAGCAGCTTGAGGGGTCCGTCAAAGTTT. It is translated as CASSLRGPSKF.

This clonotype was picked up many times. This chain connects TRBV24-1 to TRBJ2-2; 8 positions agree with TRBD1. The CDR3 covers 18 residues. V lost 4 bases and J lost 1; bases outside the gene matches: 10. Germline CDR1 reads KGHDR; CDR2 reads SFDVKD. CDR3 sequence (DNA): TGTGCCACCAGTGACTCACCCAGACAGGGGCGGAACACCGGGGAGCTGTTTTTT. As protein: CATSDSPRQGRNTGELFF.

This clonotype came up a few times. The chain links TRBV6-6 to TRBJ2-5, with TRBD1 as a possible D gene (6 bases). Trimming removed 0 bases at V and 1 base at J, with 9 bases between. CDR3 length equals 15 residues. Germline V gene data show CDR1 as MNHNY and CDR2 as SVGAGI (reference sequence). The CDR3 region is CASSYSDRSQETQYF. In DNA, the CDR3 is TGTGCCAGCAGTTACTCCGACAGGAGCCAAGAGACCCAGTACTTC.

The J gene is TRBJ1-1, the V gene TRBV12-3 or TRBV12-4; no reliable D call. The V end lost 3 bases, the J end lost 2 bases, and 16 bases lay between the germline ends. The CDR3 runs 16 residues. The CDR3 coding sequence is TGTGCCAGCAGTTTCGGTAGGAGGGTCCAAAACACTGAAGCTTTCTTT. It specifies CASSFGRRVQNTEAFF.

Remarks on this clonotype: Just one base apart from a much larger clone, this may be a read error. Since the CDR3 does not end with the conserved phenylalanine or tryptophan, this likely comes from a read error. The chain uses TRBV30 and TRBJ1-1; D call uncertain. V lost 5 bases to trimming and J lost 1 base, with 11 bases between them. This CDR3 has 13 amino acids. Germline CDR1 reads GTSNPN; CDR2 reads SVGIG (reference sequence). The CDR3 spells CAWDSIKNTEAFL. CDR3 coding DNA: TGTGCCTGGGACTCGATTAAGAACACTGAAGCTTTCCTT.

In this sample, this clonotype turned up a few times. V gene TRBV5-1 combines with J gene TRBJ2-7, with 8 bases matching TRBD2. The CDR3 is 13 amino acids. Germline CDR1 is SGHRS and CDR2 is YFSETQ. Unmatched junction bases numbered 6, after V lost 5 bases and J lost 5 bases. CDR3 loop: CASSSELADEQYF. The CDR3 region has the DNA TGCGCCAGCAGTTCCGAACTAGCGGACGAGCAGTACTTC.

This clonotype has at least ten counts. The rearrangement links TRBV27 to TRBJ2-3; the match to TRBD2 covers 10 bases. The CDR3 is made up of 17 amino acids. The V segment lost 4 bases and the J segment 2 bases; nucleotides outside the gene matches: 9. CDR1 and CDR2 from the germline V gene are MNHEY and SMNVEV (reference sequence). The CDR3 sequence is CASSSRKLAGYTDTQYF. The CDR3 nucleotides read TGTGCCAGCAGTTCCCGAAAACTAGCGGGGTACACAGATACGCAGTATTTT.

This clonotype was recorded many times. The rearrangement joins TRBV5-6 to TRBJ2-3, with D possibly TRBD2 on 5 matching bases. Germline assignment: CDR1 SGHDT and CDR2 YYEEEE. The CDR3 covers 14 residues. The V gene lost 0 bases and the J gene lost 4 bases, with 9 bases spanning the gap. The DNA of the CDR3 is TGTGCCAGCAGCTTGGAACGGGGTGCAGATACGCAGTATTTT. It specifies CASSLERGADTQYF.

With regard to this clonotype: A junction end diverges from the germline sequence, so it may reflect a read error. The rearrangement uses TRBV5-6 and TRBJ1-1; D not resolved. The CDR3 is 13 amino acids. The V gene's germline CDR1 is SGHDT and CDR2 YYEEEE. The CDR3: CASSFEFDTEALF. The DNA of the CDR3 is TGTGCCAGCAGCTTTGAGTTCGACACTGAAGCTCTCTTT. The variable domain in full, with the rest retrieved from reference TRBV5-6 and TRBJ1-1, is DAGVTQSPTHLIKTRGQQVTLRCSPKSGHDTVSWYQQALGQGPQFIFQYYEEEERQRGNFPDRFSGHQFPNYSSELNVNALLLGDSALYLCASSFEFDTEALFGQGTRLTVV.

At least ten counts were recorded for this clonotype. The V call is TRBV7-9, the J call TRBJ2-3; perhaps D is TRBD1 or TRBD2 (5 bases each). The CDR3 sequence is 14 residues long. V was shortened by 4 bases and J by 7 bases, with 15 bases between the two germline ends. Germline-derived CDR1 and CDR2 are SEHNR and FQNEAQ (reference sequence). This chain's CDR3 is CASSWMGVENTQYF. The DNA of the CDR3 is TGTGCCAGCAGCTGGATGGGGGTGGAGAATACGCAGTATTTT.

Ten or more counts support this clonotype. The rearrangement uses TRBV7-9 and TRBJ2-2; no definite D call. The CDR3 covers 14 residues. From germline, CDR1 is SEHNR and CDR2 FQNEAQ (reference sequence). The V end lost 1 base, the J end lost 1 base, and 4 bases lay between the germline ends. The CDR3 coding sequence is TGTGCCAGCAGCTTAGGCTGGAACACCGGGGAGCTGTTTTTT. Amino acids: CASSLGWNTGELFF.

The V and J genes are TRBV5-1 and TRBJ2-7; possible D gene TRBD1, 6 bases. Germline V gene sequence: CDR1 SGHRS, CDR2 YFSETQ. The V and J ends lost 2 bases and 2 bases respectively, with 17 bases between them. The CDR3 extends over 16 amino acids. CDR3: CASSFSGAPSTYEQYF. The DNA for the CDR3 is TGCGCCAGCAGCTTCTCAGGGGCCCCGTCTACCTACGAGCAGTACTTC.

Note on this clonotype: One junction end does not reproduce the germline sequence, and a read error may be involved. The chain combines TRBV5-3 with TRBJ2-3, with 12 positions matching TRBD2. TRBV5-3 is an ORF, with its function uncertain. The CDR3 has 15 amino acids. In DNA form, the CDR3 reads TGTGCCAGCAGCTCGACTAGCGGGGGATCGGATACGCAGTATTTT. Translating gives CASSSTSGGSDTQYF.

This clonotype was observed a handful of times. The chain recombines TRBV12-5 with TRBJ2-5, with D tentatively TRBD1 (6 bases). Germline V gene sequence: CDR1 LGHNT, CDR2 FRNRAP. The V and J ends lost 1 base and 5 bases respectively, with 11 bases between them. The CDR3 sequence is 14 residues long. This CDR3 reads CASGLGPQGETQYF. In DNA, the CDR3 is TGTGCTAGTGGTTTGGGACCCCAGGGGGAGACCCAGTACTTC. The full variable domain, its missing parts supplied by reference TRBV12-5 and TRBJ2-5, is DARVTQTPRHKVTEMGQEVTMRCQPILGHNTVFWYRQTMMQGLELLAYFRNRAPLDDSGMPKDRFSAEMPDATLATLKIQPSEPRDSAVYFCASGLGPQGETQYFGPGTRLLVL.

This clonotype has just a few counts. V and J are TRBV5-8 and TRBJ2-3, with 9 bases that match TRBD2. V was clipped by 4 bases and J by 0 bases; unmatched bases: 9. Germline CDR1 SGHTS, CDR2 YDEGEE. CDR3 length equals 17 residues. The CDR3 nucleotides are TGTGCCAGCAGCAATGAGCGGGAGGAACAGAGCACAGATACGCAGTATTTT. Protein: CASSNEREEQSTDTQYF. The variable domain in full, completed from reference TRBV5-8 and TRBJ2-3, reads EAGVTQSPTHLIKTRGQQATLRCSPISGHTSVYWYQQALGLGLQFLLWYDEGEERNRGNFPPRFSGRQFPNYSSELNVNALELEDSALYLCASSNEREEQSTDTQYFGPGTRLTVL.

The rearrangement joins TRBV6-2 or TRBV6-3 to TRBJ2-1, with a weak D call TRBD1 (5 bases). The CDR3 spans 14 residues. V dropped 6 bases and J dropped 5 bases, with 14 bases sitting between them. CDR1 is MNHEY, CDR2 SVGEGT, per germline. CDR3 amino acids: CASSFFIGDNEQFF. The CDR3 DNA reads as TGTGCCAGCAGCTTTTTTATAGGGGACAATGAGCAGTTCTTC.

This chain joins TRBV30 and TRBJ1-1; possibly TRBD1 for D (6 bases). This CDR3 is 13 amino acids long. Germline V gives CDR1 GTSNPN, CDR2 SVGIG (reference sequence). V gave up 0 bases and J gave up 8 bases, with 13 bases separating them. The CDR3 DNA follows: TGTGCCTGGAGTGTACTTTTCGGGGGCGAAGCTTTCTTT. This codes for CAWSVLFGGEAFF. Complete variable domain (other parts from reference TRBV30 and TRBJ1-1): SQTIHQWPATLVQPVGSPLSLECTVEGTSNPNLYWYRQAAGRGLQLLFYSVGIGQISSEVPQNLSASRPQDRQFILSSKKLLLSDSGFYLCAWSVLFGGEAFFGQGTRLTVV.

In regard to this clonotype: One junction end does not reproduce the germline sequence, and a read error may be involved. The gene calls are TRBV19 and TRBJ1-5; D possibly corresponds to TRBD1 (5 bases). Looked up from germline, CDR1 is LNHDA and CDR2 is SQIVND (reference sequence). This CDR3 is built from 15 residues. The chain's CDR3 is CAGSPGANSNQPQHF. DNA for the CDR3: TGTGCCGGTAGTCCTGGGGCGAATAGCAATCAGCCACAACATTTT.

This clonotype has a count of ten or more. The CDR3 DNA follows: TGTGCCAGCAGTTACTCGAACAGCTATGGCTACACCTTC. It specifies CASSYSNSYGYTF. The chain joins TRBV6-5 to TRBJ1-2, with D uncertain. Germline lookup yields CDR1 MNHEY and CDR2 SVGAGI. The CDR3 is 13 residues long. V was shortened by 0 bases and J by 4 bases, with 6 bases between the two germline ends.

Notes on this clonotype: A much larger clone lies a single base off, so this may be a read error. V and J are TRBV7-9 and TRBJ2-5; 7 positions agree with TRBD1. Germline V gene lookup returns CDR1 SEHNR and CDR2 FQNEAQ (reference sequence). The CDR3 loop spans 16 amino acids. The V and J ends lost 5 bases and 4 bases, in that order; junction bases with no gene match: 13. CDR3 loop: CASSTGAGGSLETQYF. CDR3 DNA sequence: TGTGCCAGCAGCACCGGGGCAGGGGGAAGTTTAGAGACCCAGTACTTC.

This clonotype was seen ten or more times. The rearrangement links TRBV2 to TRBJ2-3; 9 bases are shared with TRBD2. Germline CDR1 and CDR2: SNHLY and FYNNEI. With V trimmed by 0 bases and J by 2 bases, 6 bases remained unmatched. The CDR3 runs to 17 residues. The CDR3 sequence is CASSEARTGLATDTQYF. The CDR3 coding sequence is TGTGCCAGCAGTGAAGCTAGGACGGGACTAGCCACAGATACGCAGTATTTT.

This clonotype occurred a few times. This chain joins TRBV4-1 and TRBJ1-5, with a weak D call TRBD1 (6 bases). The CDR3 contains 15 residues. Trimming removed 2 bases from V and 3 bases from J, with 11 bases in between. Germline V lookup: CDR1 MGHRA, CDR2 YSYEKL. CDR3 in DNA: TGCGCCAGCAGCCAAATAGCAGGGGACAATCAGCCCCAGCATTTT. This translates into CASSQIAGDNQPQHF.